The clone carrying this TCR beta chain has a single count. This sample was taken from a study of control samples from healthy donors and cancer patients. Only in-frame clones appear in the TCRdb table, and some are missing; sequencing was by immunoSEQ multiplex PCR. The data show approximately 120,000 clones, just over 90% seen once. The CDR3 is made up of 14 amino acids. Germline V lookup: CDR1 LNHDA, CDR2 SQIVND (reference sequence). The V gene lost 5 bases and the J gene lost 3 bases, with 11 bases spanning the gap. The receptor was isolated from a human donor in good health. The donor label of this sample is uncertain. The chain has TRBV19 and TRBJ1-5, with D possibly TRBD1 on 5 matching bases. Source material: blood. Here the CDR3 reads CASSFGDFNQPQHF. DNA for the CDR3: TGTGCCAGTAGTTTCGGGGACTTCAATCAGCCCCAGCATTTT.